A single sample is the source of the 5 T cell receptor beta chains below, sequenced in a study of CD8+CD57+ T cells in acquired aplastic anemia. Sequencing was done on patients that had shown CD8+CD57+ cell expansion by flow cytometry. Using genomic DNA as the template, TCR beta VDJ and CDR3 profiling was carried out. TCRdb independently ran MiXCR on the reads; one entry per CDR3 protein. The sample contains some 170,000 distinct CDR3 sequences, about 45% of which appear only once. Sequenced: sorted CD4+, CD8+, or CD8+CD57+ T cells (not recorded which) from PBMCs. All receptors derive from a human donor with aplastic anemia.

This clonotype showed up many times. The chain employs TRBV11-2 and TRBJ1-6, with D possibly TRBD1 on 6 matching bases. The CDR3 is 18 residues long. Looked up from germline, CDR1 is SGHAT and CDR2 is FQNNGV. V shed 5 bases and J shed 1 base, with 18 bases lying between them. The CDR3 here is CASSRSGGRGSYNSPLHF. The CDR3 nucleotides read TGTGCCAGCAGCCGGTCGGGGGGGCGAGGGTCCTATAATTCACCCCTCCACTTT.

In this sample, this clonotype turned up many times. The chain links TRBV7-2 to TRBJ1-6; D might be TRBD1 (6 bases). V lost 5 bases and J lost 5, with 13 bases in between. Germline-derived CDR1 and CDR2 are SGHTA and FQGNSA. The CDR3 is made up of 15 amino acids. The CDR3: CASSTTGIDNSPLHF. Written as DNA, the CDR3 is TGTGCCAGCAGCACCACAGGGATAGATAATTCACCCCTCCACTTT.

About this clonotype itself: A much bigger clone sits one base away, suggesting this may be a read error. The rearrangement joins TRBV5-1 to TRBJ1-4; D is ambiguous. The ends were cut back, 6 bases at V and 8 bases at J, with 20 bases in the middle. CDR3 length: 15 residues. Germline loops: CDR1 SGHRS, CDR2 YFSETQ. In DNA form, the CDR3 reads TGCGCCAGCAACCCGGGCTCAAGGGCGGACGAAAAACTGTTTTTT. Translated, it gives CASNPGSRADEKLFF. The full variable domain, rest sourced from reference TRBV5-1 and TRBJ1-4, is KAGVTQTPRYLIKTRGQQVTLSCSPISGHRSVSWYQQTPGQGLQFLFEYFSETQRNKGNFPGRFSGRQFSNSRSEMNVSTLELGDSALYLCASNPGSRADEKLFFGSGTQLSVL.

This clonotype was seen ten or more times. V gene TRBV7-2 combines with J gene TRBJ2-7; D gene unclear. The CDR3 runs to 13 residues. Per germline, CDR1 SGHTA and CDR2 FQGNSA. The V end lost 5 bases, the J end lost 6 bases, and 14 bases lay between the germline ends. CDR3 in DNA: TGTGCCAGCAGCCCATATACCCACAGCGAGCAGTACTTC. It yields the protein CASSPYTHSEQYF.

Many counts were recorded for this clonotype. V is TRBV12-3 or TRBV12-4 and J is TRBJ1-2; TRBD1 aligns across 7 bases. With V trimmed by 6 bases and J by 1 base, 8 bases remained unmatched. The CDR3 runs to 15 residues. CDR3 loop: CASSPGGVVNYGYTF. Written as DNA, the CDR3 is TGTGCCAGCAGCCCAGGGGGGGTAGTTAACTATGGCTACACCTTC.